This TCR beta chain was captured in a study of blood T cell repertoires in COVID-19. Germline V gene sequence: CDR1 GTSNPN, CDR2 SVGIG (reference sequence). Germline trimming cut 5 bases from V and 6 bases from J; bases unmatched to any gene: 3. The CDR3 contains 12 residues. This clone was observed at least ten times. The table came from immunoSEQ multiplex PCR; TCRdb's copy has only in-frame clones and leaves some out. Here the sample spans about 97,000 clones, roughly 89% being singletons. The rearrangement joins TRBV30 to TRBJ2-2; 7 bases align to TRBD2. The sequence was collected from a human donor in a cohort sampled during active COVID-19. Source material: peripheral blood. The CDR3 spells CAWGLVAGELFF. CDR3 coding DNA: TGTGCCTGGGGACTAGTCGCCGGGGAGCTGTTTTTT.